These 21 T cell receptor beta chains were all obtained from the same sample, sequenced in a study of blood T cell repertoires in COVID-19. Sequenced by immunoSEQ multiplex PCR; TCRdb stores in-frame clones only, minus some. The sample has roughly 280,000 clones, approximately 87% seen once. The sample comprised peripheral blood. These receptors were obtained from a man aged 60-69 years who had recovered from COVID-19.

The chain has TRBV28 and TRBJ1-1; a possible D gene is TRBD1 (5 bases). CDR3 length: 14 residues. Germline assignment: CDR1 MDHEN and CDR2 SYDVKM. Trimming cost V 10 bases and J 3 bases, with 18 bases left between them. CDR3 loop: CATSLWGGDTEAFF. CDR3 in DNA: TGTGCCACCTCCCTCTGGGGGGGGGACACTGAAGCTTTCTTT.

This chain connects TRBV11-2 to TRBJ2-7; 16 bases agree with TRBD2. Germline CDR1 is SGHAT and CDR2 is FQNNGV. The CDR3 contains 18 residues. The V segment lost 4 bases and the J segment 1 base; nucleotides outside the gene matches: 7. The CDR3, as DNA: TGTGCCAGCAGCTACCCGGGACTAGCGGGAGGGCCTTCCTACGAGCAGTACTTC. It encodes CASSYPGLAGGPSYEQYF.

The count of this clone is one. The CDR3 reads CATNPPTGTYTDTQYF. The CDR3 bases are TGTGCCACCAACCCCCCGACAGGGACTTACACAGATACGCAGTATTTT. J is TRBJ2-3 and V is TRBV11-2; D perhaps matches TRBD1 (7 bases). Germline V lookup: CDR1 SGHAT, CDR2 FQNNGV. There are 16 residues in the CDR3. Trimming pared 10 bases from V and 2 bases from J, leaving 22 bases between.

The gene calls are TRBV5-6 and TRBJ2-7, with D maybe TRBD1 (5 bases). Trimming shortened V by 6 bases and J by 0 bases, and 16 bases separated the two germline ends. Germline V gene sequence: CDR1 SGHDT, CDR2 YYEEEE. CDR3 length equals 15 residues. Written as DNA, the CDR3 is TGTGCCAGCACCCAAGGGGTACTAAACTCCTACGAGCAGTACTTC. Residues: CASTQGVLNSYEQYF.

The chain joins TRBV6-1 to TRBJ1-5; D may be TRBD1 (6 bases). The V gene lost 0 bases and the J gene lost 0 bases, with 9 bases spanning the gap. The CDR3 is made up of 16 amino acids. From germline, CDR1 is MNHNS and CDR2 SASEGT. The CDR3 loop is CASSEATGISNQPQHF. DNA for the CDR3: TGTGCCAGCAGTGAAGCGACAGGTATTAGCAATCAGCCCCAGCATTTT.

This chain connects TRBV25-1 to TRBJ1-1; D remains unclear. This CDR3 contains 11 residues. V shed 8 bases and J shed 6 bases, with 10 bases lying between them. CDR1 is MGHDK, CDR2 SYGVNS, per germline. The CDR3 region has the DNA TGTGCCAGCGGAGGAGGCGCTGAAGCTTTCTTT. Residues: CASGGGAEAFF.

The rearrangement joins TRBV10-1 to TRBJ2-1, with TRBD2 matching over 12 bases. V lost 1 base, J lost 4 bases, and 2 bases stayed unmatched. Germline V gives CDR1 WNHNN, CDR2 SYGVQD (reference sequence). The CDR3 has 16 amino acids. The CDR3 nucleotides are TGCGCCAGCAGTGAGTATGGACTAGCGGGGTACAATGAGCAGTTCTTC. Translating gives CASSEYGLAGYNEQFF.

The V gene is TRBV18, the J gene TRBJ1-3; a possible D gene is TRBD1 (5 bases). Between the trimmed V and J ends, which lost 2 bases and 2 bases, there was a span of 10 bases. CDR1 is KGHSH and CDR2 is LQKENI in the germline V gene. The CDR3 has 15 amino acids. The CDR3 coding sequence is TGTGCCAGCTCACCAGGGGCAGGGACTGGAAACACCATATATTTT. Encoded protein: CASSPGAGTGNTIYF.

This clone was seen more than once but under ten times. The V gene is TRBV19, the J gene TRBJ1-2; 8 positions agree with TRBD1. Germline-derived CDR1 and CDR2 are LNHDA and SQIVND (reference sequence). The CDR3 sequence is 15 residues long. J gave up 4 bases and V 4 bases, and 8 bases lay outside the gene matches. The CDR3 sequence is CASSTMGQVSYGYTF. For the CDR3, the DNA is TGTGCCAGTAGTACGATGGGACAGGTCAGCTATGGCTACACCTTC.

The chain employs TRBV9 and TRBJ1-4; TRBD1 agrees at 7 bases. Germline CDR1 SGDLS, CDR2 YYNGEE. CDR3 length: 19 residues. Trimming at V came to 0 bases and at J to 6 bases, leaving 17 bases not matched to a gene. The CDR3 nucleotides are TGTGCCAGCAGCGTAGCCTCCCGCCCCCCAGGGGGACGGGATGAAAAACTGTTTTTT. Translating gives CASSVASRPPGGRDEKLFF.

This clone was found once. V gene TRBV29-1 combines with J gene TRBJ2-1, with 13 nucleotides matching TRBD2. This CDR3 is built from 17 residues. V lost 6 bases and J lost 0; bases outside the gene matches: 8. Germline CDR1 and CDR2: SQVTM and ANQGSEA. CDR3 DNA sequence: TGCAGCGTAAGACTAGCGGGAGGCGATAGCTCCTACAATGAGCAGTTCTTC. It yields the protein CSVRLAGGDSSYNEQFF.

The chain combines TRBV7-9 with TRBJ2-7; 13 nucleotides line up with TRBD2. The CDR3 has 15 residues. Germline V gene data show CDR1 as SEHNR and CDR2 as FQNEAQ (reference sequence). Trimming removed 7 bases from V and 4 bases from J; junction bases left unmatched: 7. The CDR3, as DNA: TGTGCCAGCACCGGGACTAGCGGGGCCAGGTACGAGCAGTACTTC. Encoded protein: CASTGTSGARYEQYF.

V usage is TRBV6-6 and J usage is TRBJ2-7, with a possible D match to TRBD2 (7 bases). Deletions cut 5 bases from V and 1 base from J, with 18 bases between. Germline-derived CDR1 and CDR2 are MNHNY and SVGAGI (reference sequence). The CDR3 has 16 residues. This CDR3 is CASSPGGTFLSYEQYF. The CDR3 DNA reads as TGTGCCAGCAGTCCCGGGGGGACATTTCTGTCCTACGAGCAGTACTTC.

The V and J genes are TRBV25-1 and TRBJ1-4; 8 nucleotides match TRBD1. The ends lost 5 bases at V and 7 bases at J; junction bases unmatched: 6. Per the germline V gene, CDR1 is MGHDK and CDR2 is SYGVNS. CDR3 size: 14 residues. The DNA for the CDR3 is TGTGCCAGCAGTCTCGGACAGGGCGGTGAAAAACTGTTTTTT. This sequence encodes CASSLGQGGEKLFF.

CDR3 sequence (DNA): TGTGCCAGCAGCCAGGGTACAGCGGTTAGCTCCTACGAGCAGTACTTC. Translated: CASSQGTAVSSYEQYF. The chain couples TRBV3-1 (or the pseudogene TRBV3-2) to TRBJ2-7; TRBD2 might be the D (5 bases). The CDR3 loop spans 16 amino acids. Trimming cost V 3 bases and J 0 bases, with 15 bases left between them. Germline loops: CDR1 LGHDT, CDR2 YNNKEL (reference sequence).

This clone occurred once. This chain connects TRBV10-3 to TRBJ2-1; 12 bases are a match to TRBD2. V lost 2 bases and J lost 15; bases outside the gene matches: 11. The CDR3 is made up of 15 amino acids. Germline CDR1 reads ENHRY; CDR2 reads SYGVKD. In DNA form, the CDR3 reads TGTGCCATCAGTGAGGATGAACTAGCGGGGGGCGGCGCGTTCTTC. Residues: CAISEDELAGGGAFF.

The chain is built from TRBV3-1 (or the pseudogene TRBV3-2) and TRBJ2-2; D gene ambiguous. From germline, CDR1 is LGHDT and CDR2 YNNKEL (reference sequence). V gave up 1 base and J gave up 0 bases, with 6 bases separating them. The CDR3 contains 15 residues. The CDR3 DNA reads TGTGCCAGCAGCCAAGGTCCAGCGAACACCGGGGAGCTGTTTTTT. The encoded protein is CASSQGPANTGELFF.

The chain recombines TRBV6-5 with TRBJ1-1; tentatively, D is TRBD1 (5 bases). The CDR3 is 13 residues long. The germline V gene encodes CDR1 MNHEY and CDR2 SVGAGI. V was pared by 2 bases and J by 5 bases, with 9 bases between. CDR3 residues: CASSYLTETEAFF. In nucleotides, the CDR3 is TGTGCCAGCAGTTACCTGACAGAGACTGAAGCTTTCTTT.

Notes on this clone: The sample holds other DNA sequences that translate to the same CDR3. The rearrangement joins TRBV12-3 or TRBV12-4 to TRBJ1-1, with a tentative D call TRBD1 (5 bases). Trimming took off 2 bases at V and 4 bases at J, with 5 bases between the two ends. This CDR3 comprises 12 residues. Written as DNA, the CDR3 is TGTGCCAGCAGTTTAAGGGGCACTGAAGCTTTCTTT. As protein: CASSLRGTEAFF.

The chain joins TRBV24-1 to TRBJ2-2; 9 bases fit TRBD1. Losses at the gene ends were 4 bases for V and 1 base for J; bases not matched to a gene: 6. Germline V lookup: CDR1 KGHDR, CDR2 SFDVKD. There are 17 residues in the CDR3. CDR3 DNA: TGTGCCACCAGTGACTATGGGACAGGGAAGAACACCGGGGAGCTGTTTTTT. Its translation is CATSDYGTGKNTGELFF.

The chain links TRBV18 to TRBJ1-1, with 8 bases matching TRBD1. The CDR3 length is 11 residues. The junction had 1 base not matched to a gene; V was cut back by 9 bases and J by 4 bases. Germline CDR1 reads KGHSH; CDR2 reads LQKENI. The CDR3 loop reads CARTGGTEAFF. In DNA, the CDR3 is TGTGCCAGAACAGGGGGCACTGAAGCTTTCTTT.